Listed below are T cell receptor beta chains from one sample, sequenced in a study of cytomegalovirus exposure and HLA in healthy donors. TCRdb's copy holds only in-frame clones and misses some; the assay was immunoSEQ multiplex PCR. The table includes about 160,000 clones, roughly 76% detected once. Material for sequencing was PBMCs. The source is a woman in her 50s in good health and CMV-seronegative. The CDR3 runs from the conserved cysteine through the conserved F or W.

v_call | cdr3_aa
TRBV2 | CASSREGGEAPQHF
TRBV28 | CAGSHRRANEKLFF
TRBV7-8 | CASSPARDLVTEAFF
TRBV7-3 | CASSLRRGGTDTQYF
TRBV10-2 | CATLLGGPAGANVLTF
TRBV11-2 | CASSFTIRVAGNTIYF
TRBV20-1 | CSARSPDREYF
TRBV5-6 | CASSWGLAGEGTYEQYF
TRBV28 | CASRLAGGGDEQYF
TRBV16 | CASSQLRGVEAFF
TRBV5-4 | CASRLPGQLDYGYTF
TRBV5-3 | CARSSLIEGVDYGYTF
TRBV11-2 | CASSPGLAHETQYF
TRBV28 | CASSRLAGGREQYF
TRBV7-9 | CASSRGDGGGETQYF
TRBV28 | CASSGAPGGLKNTEAFF
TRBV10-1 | CASSDGGSIYEQYF
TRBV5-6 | CASSRTANNQPQHF
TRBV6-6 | CASSYGTGETQYF
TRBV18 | CASSQETGFSGYTF
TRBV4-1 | CASSQDQDRGYEQYF
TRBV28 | CASSFGGFTEAFF
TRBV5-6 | CASSLTGDNEKLFF
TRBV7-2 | CASSRLARYEQYF
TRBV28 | CASSSPSRDRGTYEQYF
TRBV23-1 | CASSQSRRSYSNQPQHF
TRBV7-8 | CASSLDIRESGYQYNEQFF
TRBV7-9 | CASSLGGKQGVDEKLFF
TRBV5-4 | CASSVGGNTEAFF
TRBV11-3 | CASSLGGSGTQYF
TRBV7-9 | CASSKEGTLNTGELFF
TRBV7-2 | CASSGKGGSSTDTQYF
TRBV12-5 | CASATARVDTQYF
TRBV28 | CASRTLRTGGLRNYGYTF
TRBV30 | CACIAGGNEQFF
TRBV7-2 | CASSPTGGGRTDTQYF
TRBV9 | CASSVAWATGTHNEQFF
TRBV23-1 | CASSPRQGMSSYEQYF
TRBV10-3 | CAISGSRLGSAYEQYF
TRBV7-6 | CASSLTTPSGELFF
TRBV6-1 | CASSDPDKSHTGELFF
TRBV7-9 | CASSLQAGGLYEQYF
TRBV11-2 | CASSLGASGRPEQYF
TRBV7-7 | CASSLASGVNTDTQYF
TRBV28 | CASSPIQGGANEKLFF
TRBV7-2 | CASSLARFILAEQETQYF
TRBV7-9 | CASSPWDRGNYGYTF
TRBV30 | CAWRGVGLDTQYF
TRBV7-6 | CASSLSGLYSGNTIYF
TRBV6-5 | CASSFDGGGKTGYTF